This T cell receptor beta chain was sequenced in a study of CD8 T cells in ankylosing spondylitis. Trimming shortened V by 4 bases and J by 2 bases, and 18 bases separated the two germline ends. CDR1 SGHVS and CDR2 FQNEAQ come from the germline V gene. The CDR3 covers 17 residues. This clonotype was detected only a few times. The target antigen is unknown. Study-wide points: Matched ankylosing spondylitis synovial fluid reportedly contained a significantly enriched population of disease-linked clones. Some of these motif variants have turned up before, in reports on reactive arthritis synovial fluid and blood.

MiXCR, applied by TCRdb to the 5' RACE reads, yields one record per CDR3 protein. The data contain 180,000 or so distinct CDR3 sequences, 11% of them singletons. The sequence came from a male donor with ankylosing spondylitis or in good health (not recorded which). V gene TRBV7-8 combines with J gene TRBJ1-3; D is uncertain. Sequenced: blood, either unsorted or a sorted T cell fraction (not recorded which). This chain's CDR3 is CASSSGGISGTGNTIYF. The CDR3 DNA follows: TGTGCCAGCAGCTCGGGAGGGATATCGGGGACTGGAAACACCATATATTTT.